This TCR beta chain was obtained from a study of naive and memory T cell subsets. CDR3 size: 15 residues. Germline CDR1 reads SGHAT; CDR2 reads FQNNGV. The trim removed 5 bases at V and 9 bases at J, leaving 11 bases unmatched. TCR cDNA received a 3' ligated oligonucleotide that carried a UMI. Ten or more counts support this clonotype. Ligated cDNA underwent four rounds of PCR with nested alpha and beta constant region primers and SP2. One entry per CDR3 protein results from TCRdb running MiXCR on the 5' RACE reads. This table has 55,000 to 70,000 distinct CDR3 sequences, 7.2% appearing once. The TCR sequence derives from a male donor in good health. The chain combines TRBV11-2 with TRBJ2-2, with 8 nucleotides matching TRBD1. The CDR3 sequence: CASSARGQGARELFF. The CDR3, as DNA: TGTGCCAGCAGCGCAAGGGGTCAGGGGGCCAGGGAGCTGTTTTTT. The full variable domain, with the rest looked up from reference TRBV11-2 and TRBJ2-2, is EAGVAQSPRYKIIEKRQSVAFWCNPISGHATLYWYQQILGQGPKLLIQFQNNGVVDDSQLPKDRFSAERLKGVDSTLKIQPAKLEDSAVYLCASSARGQGARELFFGEGSRLTVL.